The present T cell receptor beta chain was sequenced within a study of T cells in Graves' hyperthyroidism and ophthalmopathy. Study-wide results and caveats: In validation, the model predicted ophthalmopathy. These predictions came a median about 6 months before onset. Most thyroid-expanded clonotypes above 0.001 were also found in blood.

Using RNA transcripts as the source, TCR beta CDR3 regions were amplified. HTBI primers were employed in a first-round RT-PCR of the TCR CDR3. TCRdb reanalysed the multiplex PCR reads using MiXCR and keeps one entry per CDR3 protein. Of a few hundred thousand distinct CDR3 sequences listed, roughly an eighth were seen once; the top ten hold 5% to 6%. Many counts were recorded for this clonotype. Antigen: not known. The sample consisted of blood. This receptor was identified in a woman aged 18-29 years with Graves' hyperthyroidism.

CDR3 region: CSVSHSGTVNTEAFF. The CDR3 nucleotides are TGCAGCGTGTCTCACTCCGGGACAGTGAACACTGAAGCTTTCTTT. This chain connects TRBV29-1 to TRBJ1-1; 7 bases match TRBD1. V was pared by 6 bases and J by 0 bases, with 10 bases of the junction left unmatched. CDR1 is SQVTM, CDR2 ANQGSEA, per germline. This CDR3 is 15 amino acids long.